This T cell receptor beta chain was captured by sequencing in a study of blood T cell repertoires in COVID-19. Original methodology: Quantification of nucleated cells was approximated via reference gene primer amplification. Libraries were prepared by immunoSEQ multiplex PCR; TCRdb keeps only in-frame clonotypes and omits some of them. The V and J calls and the clone size are those of that table, but D and trimming were determined from the DNA. The table shows about 380,000 clones, with 88% occurring only once. Germline loops: CDR1 SGHRS, CDR2 YFSETQ. This CDR3 is built from 14 residues. Trimming pared 2 bases from V and 2 bases from J, leaving 10 bases between. Participants' reported clinical history set cohort assignment. Cohort 3 donors counted as recovered after two negative PCRs, clearance, or resolved symptoms. Concerning this clone itself: Distinct nucleotide sequences in the sample also encode this CDR3.

The source material was PBMCs or T cells enriched from blood (not recorded which). The chain joins TRBV5-1 to TRBJ1-1, with D uncertain. This clonotype was obtained from a woman aged 18-30 years who had recovered from COVID-19. CDR3 DNA sequence: TGCGCCAGCAGCTTAATCGGTGAAAACACTGAAGCTTTCTTT. Amino acid sequence: CASSLIGENTEAFF.